This T cell receptor (beta chain) was found in a study of liver allograft versus peripheral blood T cells. As for the study in general: Comparisons were made between T cell receptor repertoires found in transplanted livers and those circulating in recipients' peripheral blood. Overall study findings and caveats: Peripheral blood T cell receptor repertoires reportedly differed from those found within liver allografts.

A single record per CDR3 protein comes from TCRdb applying MiXCR to the reads. The table has some 16,000 distinct CDR3 sequences, 20% to 25% seen once. For this clonotype: Its target is not known.

This CDR3 comprises 16 residues. From germline, CDR1 is SGHTA and CDR2 FQGNSA. V shed 6 bases and J shed 5 bases, with 19 bases lying between them. V gene TRBV7-2 combines with J gene TRBJ2-2; tentatively, D is TRBD2 (7 bases). The clonotype was recovered from a human patient who had a liver transplant. The graft donor may be the source of some T cells. The CDR3 coding sequence is TGTGCCAGCAGTTCAACCGGGGGGCCTGGAACCGGGGAGCTGTTTTTT. It specifies CASSSTGGPGTGELFF.